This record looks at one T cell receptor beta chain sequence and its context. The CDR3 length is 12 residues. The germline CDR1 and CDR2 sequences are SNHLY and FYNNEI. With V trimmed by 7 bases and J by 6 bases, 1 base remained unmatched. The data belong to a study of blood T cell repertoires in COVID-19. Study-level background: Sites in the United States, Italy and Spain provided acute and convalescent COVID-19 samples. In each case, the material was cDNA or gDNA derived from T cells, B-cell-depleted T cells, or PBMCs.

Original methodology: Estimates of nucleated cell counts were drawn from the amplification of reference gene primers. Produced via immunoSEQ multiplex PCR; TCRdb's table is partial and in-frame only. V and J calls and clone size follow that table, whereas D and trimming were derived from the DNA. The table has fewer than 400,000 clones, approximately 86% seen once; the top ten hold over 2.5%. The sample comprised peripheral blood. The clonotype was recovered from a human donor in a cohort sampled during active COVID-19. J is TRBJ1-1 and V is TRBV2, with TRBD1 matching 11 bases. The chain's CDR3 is CASTGQGAEAFF. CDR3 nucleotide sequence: TGTGCCAGCACGGGACAGGGGGCTGAAGCTTTCTTT.